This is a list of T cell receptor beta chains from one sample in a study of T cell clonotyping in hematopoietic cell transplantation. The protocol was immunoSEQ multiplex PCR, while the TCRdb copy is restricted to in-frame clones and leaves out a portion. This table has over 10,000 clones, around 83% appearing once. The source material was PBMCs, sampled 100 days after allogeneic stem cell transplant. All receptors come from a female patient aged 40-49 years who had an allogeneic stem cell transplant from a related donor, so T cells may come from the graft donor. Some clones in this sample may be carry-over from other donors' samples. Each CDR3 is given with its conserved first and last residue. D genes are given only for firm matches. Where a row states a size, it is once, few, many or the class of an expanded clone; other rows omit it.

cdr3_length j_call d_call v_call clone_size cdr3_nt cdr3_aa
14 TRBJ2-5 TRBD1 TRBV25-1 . TGTGCCAGCAGTGAATGGGGGACAGAAGAGACCCAGTACTTC CASSEWGTEETQYF
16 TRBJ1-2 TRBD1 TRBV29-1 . TGCAGCGTTGACGGGCCAGACAGGGTAAATAACTATGGCTACACCTTC CSVDGPDRVNNYGYTF
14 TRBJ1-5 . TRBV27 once TGTGCCAGCAGTCTAGGGCTCAGCAATCAGCCCCAGCATTTT CASSLGLSNQPQHF
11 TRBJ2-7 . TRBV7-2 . TGTGCCAGCAGCTCGCCCTACGAGCAGTACTTC CASSSPYEQYF
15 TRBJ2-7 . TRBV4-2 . TGTGCCAGCAGCCAAGACAGGGACCTCTACTACGAGCAGTACTTC CASSQDRDLYYEQYF
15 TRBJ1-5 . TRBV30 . TGTGCCTGGAGTGTCAGGGCAGGGAGCAATCAGCCCCAGCATTTT CAWSVRAGSNQPQHF
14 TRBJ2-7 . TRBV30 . TGTGCCTGGAGTGTAGGCAGGGACATCCTCGAGCAGTACTTC CAWSVGRDILEQYF
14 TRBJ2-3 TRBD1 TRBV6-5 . TGTGCCAGCACCTCAGGGGGCGCGGCAGATACGCAGTATTTT CASTSGGAADTQYF
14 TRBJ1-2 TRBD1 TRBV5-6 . TGTGCCAGCAGCTTTGGGACAGGGGTCTATGGCTACACCTTC CASSFGTGVYGYTF
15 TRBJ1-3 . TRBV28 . TGTGCCAGCAGTTTCGCCTTTGGAAGGACCAACACCATATATTTT CASSFAFGRTNTIYF
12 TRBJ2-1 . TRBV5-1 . TGCGCCAGCAGCTTGGTTCGTGGGGAGCAGTTCTTC CASSLVRGEQFF
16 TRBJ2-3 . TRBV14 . TGTGCCAGCAGCCGAAGGGACCGCCTGAGCACAGATACGCAGTATTTT CASSRRDRLSTDTQYF
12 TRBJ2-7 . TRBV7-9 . TGTGCCAGCAGCTTATTGCAGACCGAGCAGTACTTC CASSLLQTEQYF
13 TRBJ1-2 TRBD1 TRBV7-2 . TGTGCCAGCAGCTTGGGGACAGGGGGTGGCTACACCTTC CASSLGTGGGYTF
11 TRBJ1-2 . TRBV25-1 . TGTGCCAGCAGCCGGGGGGGTGGCTACACCTTC CASSRGGGYTF
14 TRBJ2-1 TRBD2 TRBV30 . TGTGCCTGGTTAGCCGGGACTAGCGGTAATGAGCAGTTCTTC CAWLAGTSGNEQFF
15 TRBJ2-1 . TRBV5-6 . TGTGCCAGCAGCTCTCCGGGACTAGGGGGCGATAAGCAGTTCTTC CASSSPGLGGDKQFF
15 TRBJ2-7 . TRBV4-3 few TGCGCCAGCAGCCAAGACGCATCAGGCGGCTACGAGCAGTACTTC CASSQDASGGYEQYF
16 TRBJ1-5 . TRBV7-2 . TGTGCCAGCAGCACCCAGGGGCGCGGGACCAATCAGCCCCAGCATTTT CASSTQGRGTNQPQHF
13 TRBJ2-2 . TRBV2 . TGTGCCAGCTCCAGACTAGTGTCCGGGGAGCTGTTTTTT CASSRLVSGELFF
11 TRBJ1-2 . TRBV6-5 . TGTGCCAGCAGACACCACGGCGGCTACACCTTC CASRHHGGYTF
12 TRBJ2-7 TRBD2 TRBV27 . TGTGCCAGCAGTCCGGGGGGAAGGGAGCAGTACTTC CASSPGGREQYF
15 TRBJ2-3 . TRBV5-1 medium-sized TGCGCCAGCAGCCCGGGTGACCCTAGCACAGATACGCAGTATTTT CASSPGDPSTDTQYF
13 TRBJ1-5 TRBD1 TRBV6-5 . TGTGCCAGCGGGGACAGGGTCGGTCAGCCCCAGCATTTT CASGDRVGQPQHF
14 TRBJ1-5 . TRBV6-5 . TGTGCCAGCAGCCCTTGGGGGGGCAATCAGCCCCAGCATTTT CASSPWGGNQPQHF
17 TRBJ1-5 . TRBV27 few TGTGCCAGCAGTAATCGGACAGCGTCCCAAGGAGTGGAACCCCAGCATTTT CASSNRTASQGVEPQHF
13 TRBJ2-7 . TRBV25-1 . TGTGCCAGCAGGGCCGCGGCCTCCTACGAGCAGTACTTC CASRAAASYEQYF